A selection of T cell receptor beta chains follows, all from one sample in a study of cytomegalovirus exposure and HLA in healthy donors. Using immunoSEQ multiplex PCR, the repertoire was profiled, and TCRdb retains in-frame clones only, with some absent. The table has approximately 160,000 clones, about 80% seen once. Specimen: PBMCs. These receptors all stem from a man aged 18 to 30 in good health and CMV-seronegative. Both conserved end residues are part of each CDR3. D genes are given only for firm matches. For some rows the clone size is stated as once, few or many, or as a class when expanded; others skip it.

TRBV7-9	TRBJ1-2	-	-	CASSLGAGVNYGYTF	TGTGCCAGCAGCTTAGGGGCAGGGGTCAACTATGGCTACACCTTC
TRBV4-1	TRBJ2-3	-	-	CASSQESGVADTQYF	TGCGCCAGCAGCCAAGAGTCAGGGGTGGCAGATACGCAGTATTTT
TRBV27	TRBJ2-7	-	-	CASSLATRSYEQYF	TGTGCCAGCAGTTTGGCGACACGCTCCTACGAGCAGTACTTC
TRBV7-9	TRBJ2-7	-	-	CASSRGTVYEQYF	TGTGCCAGCAGTCGCGGGACAGTTTACGAGCAGTACTTC
TRBV11-3	TRBJ2-2	TRBD2	-	CASSLGLAGVNGELFF	TGTGCCAGCAGCTTAGGGCTAGCGGGAGTAAACGGGGAGCTGTTTTTT
TRBV6-9	TRBJ2-2	TRBD1	few	CASSHGQGPPPPGELFF	TGTGCCAGCAGTCACGGACAGGGGCCCCCACCACCCGGGGAGCTGTTTTTT
TRBV4-1	TRBJ2-3	-	once	CASSQPTGNTDTQYF	TGCGCCAGCAGCCAACCGACTGGAAACACAGATACGCAGTATTTT
TRBV21-1	TRBJ1-1	-	-	CASTRARNTEAFF	TGTGCCAGCACCAGGGCTAGGAACACTGAAGCTTTCTTT
TRBV6-1	TRBJ1-4	TRBD1	few	CASRRQGLANEKLFF	TGTGCCAGCAGGCGACAGGGTTTGGCTAATGAAAAACTGTTTTTT
TRBV5-1	TRBJ1-4	TRBD1	-	CASRRGANEKLFF	TGCGCCAGCCGCAGGGGGGCGAATGAAAAACTGTTTTTT
TRBV14	TRBJ1-1	-	-	CASSLQGRYTEAFF	TGTGCCAGCAGCCTCCAGGGCCGGTACACTGAAGCTTTCTTT
TRBV30	TRBJ2-5	TRBD2	-	CAWSPSGGKTQYF	TGTGCCTGGAGTCCCAGCGGGGGGAAGACCCAGTACTTC
TRBV10-1	TRBJ2-2	TRBD1	-	CASRGDRNTGELFF	TGCGCCAGCAGGGGGGACAGGAACACCGGGGAGCTGTTTTTT
TRBV7-8	TRBJ1-1	-	-	CASSMRGRGTEALF	TGTGCCAGCAGCATGAGGGGGAGGGGCACTGAAGCTCTCTTT
TRBV7-6	TRBJ2-1	TRBD1	-	CASSLAGTQGASYNEQFF	TGTGCCAGCAGCTTAGCCGGAACTCAGGGGGCCTCCTACAATGAGCAGTTCTTC
TRBV6-1	TRBJ1-1	-	few	CASSAVGGGRQGEAFF	TGTGCCAGCAGTGCTGTGGGAGGGGGACGCCAAGGTGAAGCTTTCTTT
TRBV7-9	TRBJ2-2	-	once	CADASGSNTGELFF	TGTGCCGACGCCTCAGGTTCGAACACCGGGGAGCTGTTTTTT
TRBV2	TRBJ1-1	-	-	CASKERGQNTEAFF	TGTGCCAGCAAGGAAAGAGGACAGAACACTGAAGCTTTCTTT
TRBV30	TRBJ1-5	TRBD1	few	CAWSYGTGDQPQHF	TGTGCCTGGAGTTACGGGACAGGGGATCAGCCCCAGCATTTT
TRBV2	TRBJ2-5	TRBD2	-	CASSELAGKQETQYF	TGTGCCAGCAGTGAGCTAGCGGGTAAACAAGAGACCCAGTACTTC
TRBV5-1	TRBJ1-1	-	-	CASSLEPRMNTEAFF	TGCGCCAGCAGCTTGGAGCCTCGCATGAACACTGAAGCTTTCTTT
TRBV2	TRBJ2-1	TRBD2	-	CASKAGGTPNEQFF	TGTGCCAGCAAAGCGGGGGGTACCCCCAATGAGCAGTTCTTC
TRBV7-9	TRBJ2-4	TRBD1	once	CASSRPGTGVGQNIQYF	TGTGCCAGCAGCCGTCCCGGGACAGGCGTGGGGCAAAACATTCAGTACTTC
TRBV10-3	TRBJ2-4	-	-	CAISELGLAKNIQYF	TGTGCCATCAGTGAATTGGGGCTAGCCAAAAACATTCAGTACTTC
TRBV19	TRBJ2-2	-	-	CASSRPTGETGELFF	TGTGCCAGTAGCCGACCGACGGGAGAGACCGGGGAGCTGTTTTTT
TRBV5-1	TRBJ1-3	TRBD1	-	CASSLDGQGAGNTIYF	TGCGCCAGCAGCTTGGATGGACAGGGTGCTGGAAACACCATATATTTT
TRBV7-9	TRBJ1-2	TRBD1	-	CASSLTGEGYGYTF	TGTGCCAGCAGCTTGACAGGGGAGGGCTATGGCTACACCTTC
TRBV6-5	TRBJ2-2	TRBD2	-	CASRVLAGAGELFF	TGTGCCAGCAGGGTCCTAGCGGGAGCCGGGGAGCTGTTTTTT
TRBV2	TRBJ1-1	-	few	CASNRAANTEAFF	TGTGCCAGCAACAGGGCGGCGAACACTGAAGCTTTCTTT
TRBV10-3	TRBJ2-2	TRBD2	-	CAIGRETGELFF	TGTGCCATCGGGAGGGAGACCGGGGAGCTGTTTTTT
TRBV7-9	TRBJ1-1	TRBD1	-	CASLRTGANTEAFF	TGTGCCTCGCTGCGGACAGGGGCGAACACTGAAGCTTTCTTT
TRBV18	TRBJ2-7	-	-	CASSHRDTDFSYEQYF	TGTGCCAGCTCACACCGGGACACTGACTTTTCCTACGAGCAGTACTTC
TRBV15	TRBJ2-5	-	-	CATSRGGTGNQETQYF	TGTGCCACCAGCAGAGGCGGAACGGGGAACCAAGAGACCCAGTACTTC
TRBV10-3	TRBJ1-2	-	-	CAISESNSGTNYGYTF	TGTGCCATCAGTGAGTCGAATTCAGGGACTAACTATGGCTACACCTTC
TRBV6-1	TRBJ1-2	-	-	CASSDQQQGPNYGYTF	TGTGCCAGCAGTGATCAGCAACAGGGTCCTAACTATGGCTACACCTTC
TRBV21-1	TRBJ1-3	-	-	CASIPGYSGNTIYF	TGTGCCAGCATCCCGGGGTACTCTGGAAACACCATATATTTT
TRBV6-5	TRBJ2-7	-	-	CASANGAGGTYEQYF	TGTGCCAGCGCCAACGGGGCAGGGGGGACCTACGAGCAGTACTTC
TRBV19	TRBJ2-5	-	-	CASSPRDLVSETQYF	TGTGCCAGTAGCCCACGGGACTTGGTGTCAGAGACCCAGTACTTC
TRBV5-1	TRBJ2-5	-	-	CASSLAGTETQYF	TGCGCCAGCAGCTTGGCCGGTACGGAGACCCAGTACTTC